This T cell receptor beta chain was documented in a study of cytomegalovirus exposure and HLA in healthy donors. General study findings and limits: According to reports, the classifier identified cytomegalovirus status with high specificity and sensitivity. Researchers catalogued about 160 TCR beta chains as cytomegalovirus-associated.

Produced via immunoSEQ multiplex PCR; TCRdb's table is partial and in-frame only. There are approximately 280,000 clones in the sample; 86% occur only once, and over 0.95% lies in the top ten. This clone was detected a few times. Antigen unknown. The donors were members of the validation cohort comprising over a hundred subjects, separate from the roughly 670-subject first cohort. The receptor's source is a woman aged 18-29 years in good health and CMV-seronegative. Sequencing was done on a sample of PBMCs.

This chain's CDR3 is CASSTDSGGEETQYF. CDR3 in DNA: TGTGCCAGCAGCACCGATAGCGGGGGGGAGGAGACCCAGTACTTC. The J gene is TRBJ2-5, the V gene TRBV9, with 11 bases fitting TRBD2. The trim removed 4 bases at V and 5 bases at J, leaving 7 bases unmatched. The CDR3 has 15 residues. Germline V gene lookup returns CDR1 SGDLS and CDR2 YYNGEE.